The rows below give T cell receptor beta chains drawn from one sample of a study of graft-versus-host responses after intestinal transplantation. This table comes from immunoSEQ multiplex PCR, and its TCRdb copy is limited to in-frame clones, with some not included. Found here are 9,500 to 15,000 clones, about 70% of them singletons; the top ten hold around 4.4%. Material: ileum tissue, obtained less than 150 days after intestinal transplantation. The receptors shown here come from a human patient who received an intestinal transplant, so some T cells may come from the graft donor. The conserved cysteine and the conserved F or W are not part of the CDR3 here. Each record gives: V gene, CDR3 protein.

>TRBV5-1
ASSSLQAGEGETQY
>TRBV5-5
ASSLPSPSGYEQY
>TRBV11-1
ASSPAWDLSYEQY
>TRBV7-4
ASSSTTDRVANEKLF
>TRBV7-9
ASSSMGQGNSPLH
>TRBV13
ASSSQGSSYEQY
>TRBV5-5
ASSPLTQAIYGYT
>TRBV9
ASSGLADTGELF
>TRBV7-9
ALQAGSYNEQF
>TRBV13
ASSPGTSPYNEQF
>TRBV2
ASNRRSGVTYEQY
>TRBV7-2
ASSLAQGDGYT
>TRBV18
ASSPSRGVAWPSPLH
>TRBV27
ATSVAGESYEQY
>TRBV2
ATAGGLNTEAF
>TRBV5-6
ASGFRTGWGYT
>TRBV5-6
ASSLGAGSSYNEQF
>TRBV6-5
ASSWAGASPLEQY
>TRBV7-2
ASSPGTSGTDTQY
>TRBV7-3
ASSLGSGYEQF
>TRBV2
AAPGGGYT
>TRBV10-3
AITERTGVRGNTIY
>TRBV4-2
ASSQDQYGTGDNTEAF
>TRBV29-1
STPQGRTQY
>TRBV5-1
ASSRGPGRTEAF
>TRBV18
ASSPAGDSYEQY
>TRBV10-3
AISERGGGGDEQF
>TRBV6-1
ASSEYLEGEAF
>TRBV28
ASSSGLYEQY
>TRBV30
AWSVGTYNSPLH
>TRBV18
ASSPGAATRTEAF
>TRBV5-1
ASSLGGGGPTDTQY
>TRBV29-1
SVGTGGYEQY
>TRBV13
ASSLGDRGLADTQY
>TRBV7-3
ASSPIAGRSSYNEQF
>TRBV4-1
ASSRPDSDQETQY
>TRBV7-9
ASRPGTGGEKLF
>TRBV5-5
ASSSDGFRGFTTDTQY
>TRBV4-1
ASSPPQGWTEAF
>TRBV6-1
ASSEATTRRYEQY
>TRBV5-1
ASSSRVNTEAF